Below, one T cell receptor (beta chain) is given with its context. This clonotype was found many times. This receptor's antigen is unknown. Nothing much larger sits one base from this clone, and base qualities are not available. The sample originates from a study of CD8+CD57+ T cells in acquired aplastic anemia (dated by TCRdb to 2017 to 2018). Concerning the study at large: DNA extracted from sorted CD4+ and CD8+ cells had a mean of approximately 3.5 ug, with a range of about 0.18 to 27.4 ug. CD8+CD57+ expansion was defined as frequency above the mean frequency observed in healthy subjects.

Flow cytometry had shown CD8+CD57+ cell expansion in the patients selected for sequencing. Severe acquired aplastic anemia was diagnosed in all patients according to International Study of Aplastic Anemia and Agranulocytosis and Camitta criteria. Patients had received no therapy at the time of blood sampling. In the study, sorted CD4+ and CD8+ blood T cells from patients with severe aplastic anemia and from healthy subjects underwent deep sequencing of TCR repertoires. Patients were enrolled in the USA under clinicaltrials.gov protocols 00001620, 01623167, 00001397, 00071045, 00081523 and 00961064. Ficoll-Paque density gradient centrifugation was used to isolate peripheral blood mononuclear cells. Before DNA extraction, CD4+ and CD8+ T cells were sorted with FACS or magnetic beads. TCR beta VDJ combination and CDR3 sequence profiling used genomic DNA as the template. An Illumina HiSeq 2000 was the platform used for TCR repertoire sequencing. Per the source publication's procedure: TRBV/TRBJ rearrangement plots, CDR3 size and DJ length profiles, and Simpson's diversity index were used to assess repertoires. The most abundant DNA sequence in the deep sequencing data was taken as the immunodominant clone. CDR3 amino acid sequences were checked for sharing between subjects and were compared against published repertoires and the VDJdb database. TCRdb reran the public reads through fastp at Q25 and MiXCR, keeping productive beta chains. Duplicate CDR3 protein sequences are folded into a single record with the most common DNA and genes. The V and J calls and clone size come from TCRdb's table, not from the authors' own analysis. In all, the sample holds 160,000 or so distinct CDR3 sequences, and 45% to 55% of those were seen once. Of the sample, 1.1% is held by the ten largest clones.

The CDR3 starts with the cysteine, ends with the phenylalanine, and has 15 residues. Only CDR3 DNA remains: 45 bases, in frame from the first base. CDR1 and CDR2 (SGHVS, FQNEAQ) derive from the germline V gene. Trimming takes 2 bases from V and 8 bases from J, and the germline ends sit 18 bases apart. Points the paper makes about the study in general: Twenty-nine CD8+ CDR3 sequences were found in both patients and controls but appeared to be highly expressed in patients and within the immunodominant clones of the patients. Between patients and healthy controls, no significant difference in CD8+ Simpson's diversity was found (P=0.060).

This TCR was recovered from a human donor with aplastic anemia. Material for sequencing was sorted CD4+, CD8+, or CD8+CD57+ T cells (not recorded which) from PBMCs. This receptor chain uses TRBV7-8 and TRBJ1-2, and the D gene may be TRBD1, 5 bases matching. The nucleotide sequence is TGTGCCAGCAGCTTATTGACAGCATCCTTAGCGGGCTACACCTTC. Its protein reads: CASSLLTASLAGYTF.